This TCR beta chain was observed in a study of response to subunit inactivated influenza vaccine. Study observations and caveats: The authors suggested that every seasonal influenza vaccination recruits few new T cells.

TCRdb fed the RT-PCR reads into MiXCR, producing one record per CDR3 protein. The sample has about 800,000 distinct CDR3 sequences; less than 25% are singletons. This clonotype was counted at least ten times. Its antigen is not identified. V was shortened by 1 base and J by 2 bases, with 8 bases between the two germline ends. In germline, CDR1 is LGHNA, CDR2 YSLEER. This CDR3 comprises 15 residues. The source is a man aged 50 or older who received an inactivated influenza vaccine. The sample consisted of PBMCs from blood, taken roughly 5 days after vaccination. This chain uses TRBV4-3 with TRBJ2-2, with TRBD1 as a possible D gene (6 bases). The CDR3 coding sequence is TGCGCCAGCAGCCAAGGGACAGACAACACCGGGGAGCTGTTTTTT. Protein: CASSQGTDNTGELFF.